This T cell receptor (beta chain) was sequenced in a study of shared clonotypes between healthy human individuals. Findings and limits, study-wide: The researchers took only blood, and tissue repertoires probably look different.

The donors were all Caucasian adults (living in Nashville, Tennessee). CDR1 is SNHLY, CDR2 FYNNEI, per germline. This CDR3 comprises 15 residues. V was trimmed by 6 bases and J by 3 bases, leaving 16 bases between them. In the original workflow: There were no quality scores in the junction-only immunoSEQ sequences, so filtering differed. Method: immunoSEQ multiplex PCR; TCRdb's copy keeps in-frame clones and lacks some. The V and J calls and clone size were taken over from that table, and D and trimming were inferred from the DNA. The sample has roughly 1,500,000 clones, 95% to 99% seen once. To note about this clone: The target antigen is unknown.

The sample taken for sequencing was naive CD4+ T cells sorted from blood. The subset was: CD45RA+ positively selected. The chain is built from TRBV2 and TRBJ2-3; the D is unclear. The TCR was taken from a young man in good health. CDR3 in amino acids: CASSQGPIGTDTQYF. CDR3 nucleotide sequence: TGTGCCAGCAGCCAAGGGCCAATCGGGACAGATACGCAGTATTTT.